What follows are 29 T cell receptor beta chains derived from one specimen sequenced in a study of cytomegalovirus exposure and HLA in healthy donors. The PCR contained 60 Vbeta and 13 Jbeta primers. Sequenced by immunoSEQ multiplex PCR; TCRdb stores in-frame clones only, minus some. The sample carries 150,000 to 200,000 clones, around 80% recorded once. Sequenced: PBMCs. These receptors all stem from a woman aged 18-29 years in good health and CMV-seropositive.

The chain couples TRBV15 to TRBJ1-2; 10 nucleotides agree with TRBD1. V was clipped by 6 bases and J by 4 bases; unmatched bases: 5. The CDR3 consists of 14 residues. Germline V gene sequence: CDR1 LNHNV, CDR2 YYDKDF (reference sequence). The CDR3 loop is CATSTGQGFYGYTF. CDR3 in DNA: TGTGCCACCAGTACGGGACAGGGGTTCTATGGCTACACCTTC.

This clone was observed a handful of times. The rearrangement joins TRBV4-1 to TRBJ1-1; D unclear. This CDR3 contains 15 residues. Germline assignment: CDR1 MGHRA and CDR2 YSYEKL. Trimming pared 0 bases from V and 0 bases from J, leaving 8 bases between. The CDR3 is CASSQDRELNTEAFF. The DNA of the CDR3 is TGCGCCAGCAGCCAAGATAGAGAGTTGAACACTGAAGCTTTCTTT.

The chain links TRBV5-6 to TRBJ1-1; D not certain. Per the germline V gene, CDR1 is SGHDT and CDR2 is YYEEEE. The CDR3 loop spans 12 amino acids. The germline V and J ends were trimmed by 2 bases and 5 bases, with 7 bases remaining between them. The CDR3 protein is CASSLEATEAFF. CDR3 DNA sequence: TGTGCCAGCAGCTTAGAGGCTACTGAAGCTTTCTTT.

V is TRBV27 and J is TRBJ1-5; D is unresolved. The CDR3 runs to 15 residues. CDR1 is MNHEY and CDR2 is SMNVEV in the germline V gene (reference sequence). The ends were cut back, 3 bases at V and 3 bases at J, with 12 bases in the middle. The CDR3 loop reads CASSLRPTHNQPQHF. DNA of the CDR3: TGTGCCAGCAGTTTGCGGCCCACCCACAATCAGCCCCAGCATTTT.

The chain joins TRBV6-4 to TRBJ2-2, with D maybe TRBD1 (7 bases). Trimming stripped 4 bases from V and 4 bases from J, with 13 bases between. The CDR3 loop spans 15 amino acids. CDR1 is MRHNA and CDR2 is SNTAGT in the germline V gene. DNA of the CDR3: TGTGCCAGCAGTGGGGACTCAGGGGGCACCGGGGAGCTGTTTTTT. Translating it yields CASSGDSGGTGELFF.

CDR3 sequence (DNA): TGTGCCAGCAGCTCTACTGGGGACAGGGGTCGGGAGACCCAGTACTTC. Protein product: CASSSTGDRGRETQYF. The chain links TRBV11-1 to TRBJ2-5, with 10 bases matching TRBD1. Trimming took 4 bases from V and 5 from J; bases not matched to a gene: 10. CDR3 length: 16 amino acids. Germline CDR1 is SGHAT and CDR2 is FQDESV (reference sequence). Full variable domain (remainder filled in from reference TRBV11-1 and TRBJ2-5): EAEVAQSPRYKITEKSQAVAFWCDPISGHATLYWYRQILGQGPELLVQFQDESVVDDSQLPKDRFSAERLKGVDSTLKIQPAELGDSAMYLCASSSTGDRGRETQYFGPGTRLLVL.

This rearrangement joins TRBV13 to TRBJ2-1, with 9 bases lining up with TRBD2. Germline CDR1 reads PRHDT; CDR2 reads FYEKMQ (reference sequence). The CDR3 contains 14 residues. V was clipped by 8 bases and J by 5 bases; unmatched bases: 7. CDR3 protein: CASRPGLADNEQFF. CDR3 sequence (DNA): TGTGCCAGCCGACCGGGACTAGCCGACAATGAGCAGTTCTTC.

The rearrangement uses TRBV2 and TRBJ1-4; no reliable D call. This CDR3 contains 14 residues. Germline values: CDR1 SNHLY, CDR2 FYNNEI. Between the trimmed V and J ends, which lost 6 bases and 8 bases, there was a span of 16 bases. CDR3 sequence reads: CASRNEGLWEKLFF. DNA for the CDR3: TGTGCCAGCAGGAATGAGGGCTTGTGGGAAAAACTGTTTTTT.

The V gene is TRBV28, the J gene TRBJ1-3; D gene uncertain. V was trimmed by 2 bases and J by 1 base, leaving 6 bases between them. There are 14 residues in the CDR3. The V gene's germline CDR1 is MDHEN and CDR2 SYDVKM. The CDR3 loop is CASSLGGSGNTIYF. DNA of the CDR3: TGTGCCAGCAGTTTAGGCGGATCTGGAAACACCATATATTTT.

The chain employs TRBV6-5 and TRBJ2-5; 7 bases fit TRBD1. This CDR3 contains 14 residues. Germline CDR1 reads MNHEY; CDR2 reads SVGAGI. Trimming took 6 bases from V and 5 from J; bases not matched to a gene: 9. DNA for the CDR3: TGTGCCAGCAGGCAAACAGGGGTTGCTGAGACCCAGTACTTC. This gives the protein CASRQTGVAETQYF.

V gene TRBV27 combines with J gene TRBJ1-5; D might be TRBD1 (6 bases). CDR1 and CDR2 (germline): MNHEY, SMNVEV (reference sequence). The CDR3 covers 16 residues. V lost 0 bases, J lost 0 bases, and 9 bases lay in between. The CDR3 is CASSLSRGFSNQPQHF. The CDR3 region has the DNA TGTGCCAGCAGTTTATCTAGGGGGTTTAGCAATCAGCCCCAGCATTTT.

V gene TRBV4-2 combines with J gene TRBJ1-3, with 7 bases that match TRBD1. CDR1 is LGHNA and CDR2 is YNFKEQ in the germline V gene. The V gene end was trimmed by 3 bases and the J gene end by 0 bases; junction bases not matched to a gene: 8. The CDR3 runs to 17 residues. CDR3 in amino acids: CASSQEQGWDSGNTIYF. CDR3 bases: TGTGCCAGCAGCCAGGAACAGGGGTGGGACTCTGGAAACACCATATATTTT.

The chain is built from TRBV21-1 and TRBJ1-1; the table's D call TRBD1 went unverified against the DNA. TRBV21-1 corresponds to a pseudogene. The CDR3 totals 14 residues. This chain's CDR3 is CASSKGRGSTEAFF. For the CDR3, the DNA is TGTGCCAGCAGCAAAGGCAGGGGAAGCACTGAAGCTTTCTTT.

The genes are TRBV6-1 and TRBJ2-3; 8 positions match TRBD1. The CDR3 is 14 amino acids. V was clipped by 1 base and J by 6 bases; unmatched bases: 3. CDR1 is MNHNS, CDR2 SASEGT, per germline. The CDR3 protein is CASSEDNRGDTQYF. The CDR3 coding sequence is TGTGCCAGCAGTGAAGACAACAGGGGGGATACGCAGTATTTT.

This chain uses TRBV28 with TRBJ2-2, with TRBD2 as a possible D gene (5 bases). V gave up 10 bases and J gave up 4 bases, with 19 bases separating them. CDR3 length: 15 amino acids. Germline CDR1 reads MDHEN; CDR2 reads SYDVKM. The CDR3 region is CATSRTSPGTGELFF. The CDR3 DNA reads TGTGCCACCTCTCGGACTTCTCCGGGCACCGGGGAGCTGTTTTTT. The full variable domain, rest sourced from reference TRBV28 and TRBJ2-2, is DVKVTQSSRYLVKRTGEKVFLECVQDMDHENMFWYRQDPGLGLRLIYFSYDVKMKEKGDIPEGYSVSREKKERFSLILESASTNQTSMYLCATSRTSPGTGELFFGEGSRLTVL.

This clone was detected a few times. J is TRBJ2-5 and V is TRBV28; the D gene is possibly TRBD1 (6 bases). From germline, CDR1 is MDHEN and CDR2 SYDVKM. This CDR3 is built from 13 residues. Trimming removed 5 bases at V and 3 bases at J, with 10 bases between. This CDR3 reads CASSHGQKETQYF. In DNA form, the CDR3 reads TGTGCCAGCAGTCACGGACAGAAAGAGACCCAGTACTTC.

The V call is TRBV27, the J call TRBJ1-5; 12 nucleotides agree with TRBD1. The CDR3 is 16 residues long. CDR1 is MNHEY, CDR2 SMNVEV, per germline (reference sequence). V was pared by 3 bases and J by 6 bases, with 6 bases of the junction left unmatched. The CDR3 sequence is CASSFDGTGGSQPQHF. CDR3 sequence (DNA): TGTGCCAGCAGTTTCGACGGGACAGGGGGCTCTCAGCCCCAGCATTTT.

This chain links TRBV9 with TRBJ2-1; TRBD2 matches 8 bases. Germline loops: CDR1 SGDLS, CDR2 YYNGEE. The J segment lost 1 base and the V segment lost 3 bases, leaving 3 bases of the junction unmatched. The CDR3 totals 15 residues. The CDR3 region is CASSGRGASYNEQFF. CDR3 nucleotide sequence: TGTGCCAGCAGCGGGCGGGGGGCGTCCTACAATGAGCAGTTCTTC.

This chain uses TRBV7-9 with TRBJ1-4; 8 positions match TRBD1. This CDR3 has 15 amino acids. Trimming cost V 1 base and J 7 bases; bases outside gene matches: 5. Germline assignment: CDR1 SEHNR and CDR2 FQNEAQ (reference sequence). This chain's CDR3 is CASSLVGTGGEKLFF. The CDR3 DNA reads TGTGCCAGCAGCTTAGTTGGCACAGGGGGTGAAAAACTGTTTTTT.

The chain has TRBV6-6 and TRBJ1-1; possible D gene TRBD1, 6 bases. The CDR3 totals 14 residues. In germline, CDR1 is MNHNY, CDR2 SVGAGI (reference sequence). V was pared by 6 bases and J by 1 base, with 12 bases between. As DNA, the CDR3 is TGTGCCAGCAGCCCCGGACAGTCGAACACTGAAGCTTTCTTT. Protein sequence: CASSPGQSNTEAFF.

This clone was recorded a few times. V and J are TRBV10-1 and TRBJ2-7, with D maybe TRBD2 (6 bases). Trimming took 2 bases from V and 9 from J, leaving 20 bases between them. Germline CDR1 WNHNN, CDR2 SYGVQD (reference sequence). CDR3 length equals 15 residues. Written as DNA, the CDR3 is TGCGCCAGCAGTGAGGGTTTGGCGGGGTACGAAGGGCAGTACTTC. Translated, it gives CASSEGLAGYEGQYF.

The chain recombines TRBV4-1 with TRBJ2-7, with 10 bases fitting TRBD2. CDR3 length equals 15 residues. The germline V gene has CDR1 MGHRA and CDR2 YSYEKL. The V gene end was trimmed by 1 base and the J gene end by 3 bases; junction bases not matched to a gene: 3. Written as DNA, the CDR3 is TGCGCCAGCAGCCAAGCAACTAGCGGGGTCTACGAGCAGTACTTC. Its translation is CASSQATSGVYEQYF.

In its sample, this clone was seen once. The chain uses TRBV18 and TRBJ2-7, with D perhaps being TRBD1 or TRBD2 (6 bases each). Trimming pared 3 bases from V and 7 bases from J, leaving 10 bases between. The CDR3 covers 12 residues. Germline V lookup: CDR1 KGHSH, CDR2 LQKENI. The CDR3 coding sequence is TGTGCCAGCTCACCTCAGGGGAGGGAGCAGTACGTC. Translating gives CASSPQGREQYV.

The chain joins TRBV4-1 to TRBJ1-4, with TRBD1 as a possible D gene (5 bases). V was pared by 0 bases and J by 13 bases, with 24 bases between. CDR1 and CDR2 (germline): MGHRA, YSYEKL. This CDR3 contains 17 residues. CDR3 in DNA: TGCGCCAGCAGCCAAGATAGATTGCAGGGAGGAGGCAGAAGACTGTTTTTT. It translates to CASSQDRLQGGGRRLFF.

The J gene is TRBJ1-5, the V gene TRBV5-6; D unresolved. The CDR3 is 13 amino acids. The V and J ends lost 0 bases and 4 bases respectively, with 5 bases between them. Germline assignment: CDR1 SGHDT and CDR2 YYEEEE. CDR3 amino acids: CASSLDRNQPQHF. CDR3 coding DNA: TGTGCCAGCAGCTTGGACAGAAATCAGCCCCAGCATTTT.

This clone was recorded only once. The CDR3 loop reads CASSDTDQETQYF. The DNA for the CDR3 is TGCGCCAGCAGTGATACGGACCAAGAGACCCAGTACTTC. The chain is built from TRBV10-2 and TRBJ2-5; no firm D call. The germline V gene encodes CDR1 WSHSY and CDR2 SAAADI. V dropped 3 bases and J dropped 0 bases, with 5 bases sitting between them. This CDR3 has 13 residues.

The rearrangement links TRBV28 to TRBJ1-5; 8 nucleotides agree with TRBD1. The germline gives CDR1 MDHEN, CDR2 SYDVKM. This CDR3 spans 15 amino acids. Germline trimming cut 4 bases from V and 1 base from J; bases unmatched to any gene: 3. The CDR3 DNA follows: TGTGCCAGCAGTTGGACAGGGAGGAGCAATCAGCCCCAGCATTTT. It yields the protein CASSWTGRSNQPQHF.

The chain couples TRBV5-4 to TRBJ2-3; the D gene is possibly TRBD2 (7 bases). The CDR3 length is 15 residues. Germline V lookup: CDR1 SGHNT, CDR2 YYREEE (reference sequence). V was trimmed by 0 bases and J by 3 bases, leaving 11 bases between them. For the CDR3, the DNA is TGTGCCAGCAGCTTGGAGGGGGGGGGAACAGATACGCAGTATTTT. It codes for CASSLEGGGTDTQYF.

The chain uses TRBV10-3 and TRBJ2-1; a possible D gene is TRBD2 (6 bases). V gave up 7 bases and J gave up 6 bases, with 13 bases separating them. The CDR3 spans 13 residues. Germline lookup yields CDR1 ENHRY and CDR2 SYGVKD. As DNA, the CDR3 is TGTGCCATCACCGGGACTTTATTCAATGAGCAGTTCTTC. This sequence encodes CAITGTLFNEQFF.